Below, 17 T cell receptor beta chains from the same sample are listed, as sequenced in a study of response to subunit inactivated influenza vaccine. MiXCR, run by TCRdb on the RT-PCR reads, gives a single entry per CDR3 protein. The sample has 530,000 or so distinct CDR3 sequences, 13% to 15% seen once. The material sequenced was PBMCs from blood, taken 11 to 12 days after vaccination. These receptors were obtained from a man aged 50-59 years who received an inactivated influenza vaccine.

A few counts support this clonotype. The chain couples TRBV15 to TRBJ2-3; D unclear. Germline CDR1 is LNHNV and CDR2 is YYDKDF (reference sequence). The CDR3 spans 14 residues. Deletions cut 1 base from V and 6 bases from J, with 11 bases between. The CDR3 nucleotides read TGTGCCACCAGCAGAGGTCAGCTGGGGGATACGCAGTATTTT. This gives the protein CATSRGQLGDTQYF.

The chain joins TRBV12-3 or TRBV12-4 to TRBJ2-3; D not resolved. This CDR3 region has 16 residues. Trimming shortened V by 2 bases and J by 2 bases, and 14 bases separated the two germline ends. CDR3 in DNA: TGTGCCAGCAGTTTACGGACCAATGACCCCACAGATACGCAGTATTTT. It is translated as CASSLRTNDPTDTQYF.

This clonotype was seen only a few times. This chain links TRBV20-1 with TRBJ2-1; 9 nucleotides line up with TRBD1. This CDR3 comprises 14 residues. V shed 1 base, J shed 4 bases, and the junction held 2 bases outside the gene matches. CDR1 and CDR2 (germline): DFQATT, SNEGSKA (reference sequence). The CDR3 bases are TGCAGTGCTAGAGCGGGACAGGGATACAATGAGCAGTTCTTC. This encodes CSARAGQGYNEQFF.

This rearrangement joins TRBV29-1 to TRBJ2-1; 8 positions match TRBD1. Trimming cost V 6 bases and J 6 bases; bases outside gene matches: 7. This CDR3 contains 13 residues. CDR1 and CDR2 (germline): SQVTM, ANQGSEA. CDR3 in DNA: TGCAGCGTCGGGCCGACAGGGGTCAATGAGCAGTTCTTC. Protein product: CSVGPTGVNEQFF.

This chain uses TRBV6-1 with TRBJ2-3; D may be TRBD2 (6 bases). This CDR3 region has 16 residues. V shed 6 bases and J shed 2 bases, with 18 bases lying between them. From germline, CDR1 is MNHNS and CDR2 SASEGT. This CDR3 reads CASRRLGPAYTDTQYF. The CDR3 DNA follows: TGTGCCAGCAGACGACTAGGACCGGCGTACACAGATACGCAGTATTTT.

The genes are TRBV9 and TRBJ2-3; D unclear. CDR3 size: 13 residues. V dropped 3 bases and J dropped 2 bases, with 7 bases sitting between them. Germline CDR1 is SGDLS and CDR2 is YYNGEE. The chain's CDR3 is CASSAVITDTQYF. The CDR3 region has the DNA TGTGCCAGCAGCGCCGTAATCACAGATACGCAGTATTTT.

This chain joins TRBV5-1 and TRBJ2-1, with 8 bases matching TRBD2. With 2 bases clipped from V and 2 bases from J, the junction kept 0 bases outside the gene matches. The germline gives CDR1 SGHRS, CDR2 YFSETQ. The CDR3 is 14 amino acids. CDR3 nucleotide sequence: TGCGCCAGCAGCTTCGGGGGGGCCTACAATGAGCAGTTCTTC. Translation: CASSFGGAYNEQFF.

This clonotype was counted between two and nine times. The chain combines TRBV5-5 with TRBJ2-2; D gene unclear. V lost 0 bases, J lost 2 bases, and 11 bases lay in between. CDR1 is SGHKS, CDR2 YYEKEE, per germline (reference sequence). This CDR3 is 16 amino acids long. Written as DNA, the CDR3 is TGTGCCAGCAGCTTGGGTCGCAGCCGAAACACCGGGGAGCTGTTTTTT. Its protein is CASSLGRSRNTGELFF.

This chain uses TRBV11-2 with TRBJ2-1; unclear D gene. V was clipped by 1 base and J by 3 bases, with 7 bases between them. This CDR3 region has 14 residues. From germline, CDR1 is SGHAT and CDR2 FQNNGV. The CDR3 DNA reads as TGTGCCAGCAGCTTAGTTAAGGACTACAATGAGCAGTTCTTC. Its protein product is CASSLVKDYNEQFF. Together with reference TRBV11-2 and TRBJ2-1, the CDR3 gives the full variable domain: EAGVAQSPRYKIIEKRQSVAFWCNPISGHATLYWYQQILGQGPKLLIQFQNNGVVDDSQLPKDRFSAERLKGVDSTLKIQPAKLEDSAVYLCASSLVKDYNEQFFGPGTRLTVL.

This clonotype came up many times. The V and J genes are TRBV4-1 and TRBJ1-4; TRBD1 is a possible D gene (5 bases). Germline values: CDR1 MGHRA, CDR2 YSYEKL. The germline V and J ends were trimmed by 0 bases and 2 bases, with 7 bases remaining between them. The CDR3 sequence is 15 residues long. The CDR3 DNA follows: TGCGCCAGCAGCCAAGATCGACAGACTAATGAAAAACTGTTTTTT. Its protein is CASSQDRQTNEKLFF.

This clonotype was observed a handful of times. This chain joins TRBV3-1 and TRBJ1-4; D gene uncertain. The V end was cut by 4 bases, the J end by 3 bases, with 15 bases between. The CDR3 spans 16 residues. Germline assignment: CDR1 LGHDT and CDR2 YNNKEL (reference sequence). CDR3 in amino acids: CASSLGGKAANEKLFF. Written as DNA, the CDR3 is TGTGCCAGCAGCCTGGGCGGAAAGGCGGCTAATGAAAAACTGTTTTTT.

This clonotype was counted a few times. The chain carries TRBV20-1 and TRBJ2-2; no definite D call. V shed 3 bases and J shed 6 bases, with 8 bases lying between them. In germline, CDR1 is DFQATT, CDR2 SNEGSKA (reference sequence). The CDR3 runs 12 residues. The DNA of the CDR3 is TGCAGTGCTAGTGGCGGTCCCGGGGAGCTGTTTTTT. Translation: CSASGGPGELFF.

This clonotype was detected ten times or more. The chain has TRBV24-1 and TRBJ2-1; a weak D match, TRBD2 (6 bases). Germline V gene sequence: CDR1 KGHDR, CDR2 SFDVKD. The CDR3 loop spans 14 amino acids. V was pared by 6 bases and J by 4 bases, with 12 bases between. This chain's CDR3 is CATSPGEGYNEQFF. For the CDR3, the DNA is TGTGCCACCAGTCCGGGAGAAGGGTACAATGAGCAGTTCTTC.

There are many counts of this clonotype. J is TRBJ1-5 and V is TRBV6-2 or TRBV6-3, with D possibly matching TRBD1 (6 bases). Germline values: CDR1 MNHEY, CDR2 SVGEGT. The CDR3 runs to 16 residues. V was shortened by 6 bases and J by 0 bases, with 15 bases between the two germline ends. DNA of the CDR3: TGTGCCAGCAGCCGACAGACAGGTACTAGCAATCAGCCCCAGCATTTT. Its protein product is CASSRQTGTSNQPQHF.

This clonotype was seen a single time. V gene TRBV3-1 combines with J gene TRBJ2-1, with D perhaps TRBD1 or TRBD2 (6 bases each). This CDR3 spans 16 amino acids. With 8 bases removed from V and 0 bases from J, the gap between germline ends came to 17 bases. CDR1 LGHDT and CDR2 YNNKEL come from the germline V gene (reference sequence). CDR3 amino acids: CASRGLGRSSYNEQFF. Written as DNA, the CDR3 is TGTGCCAGCCGGGGGCTGGGGCGAAGCTCCTACAATGAGCAGTTCTTC.

This clonotype was counted only a few times. V usage is TRBV25-1 and J usage is TRBJ2-7, with no clear D. The CDR3 length is 13 residues. Looked up from germline, CDR1 is MGHDK and CDR2 is SYGVNS. V lost 10 bases to trimming and J lost 4 bases, with 17 bases between them. The chain's CDR3 is CATSRTPGYEQYF. The CDR3 DNA is TGTGCCACTTCAAGGACCCCAGGATACGAGCAGTACTTC.

This chain links TRBV20-1 with TRBJ2-2, with D possibly TRBD1 on 6 matching bases. The length of the CDR3 is 14 residues. V gave up 4 bases and J gave up 2 bases, with 11 bases separating them. Per germline, CDR1 DFQATT and CDR2 SNEGSKA (reference sequence). DNA of the CDR3: TGCAGTGCTACCCAGACAGGAAACACCGGGGAGCTGTTTTTT. Its translation: CSATQTGNTGELFF.